Listed below are T cell receptor beta chains from one sample, sequenced in a study of blood T cell repertoires in COVID-19. Libraries were prepared by immunoSEQ multiplex PCR; TCRdb keeps only in-frame clonotypes and omits some of them. The top ten clones hold approximately 3.4% of a sample with approximately 470,000 clones, around 85% of them seen once. The specimen was peripheral blood. The receptors here all came from a human donor in a cohort sampled during active COVID-19. Each CDR3 is given with its conserved first and last residue. D genes are given only for firm matches. Clone size, where shown, is once, few, many, or a class for clones that have expanded.

D gene	V gene	J gene	clone size	CDR3 DNA	CDR3 protein
NA	TRBV5-1	TRBJ2-1	few	TGCGCCAGCAGCTTGGAGAGTTTTAAACCTGAGCAGTTCTTC	CASSLESFKPEQFF
NA	TRBV6-5	TRBJ1-5	NA	TGTGCCAGCAGGACAGATCAGCCCCAGCATTTT	CASRTDQPQHF
NA	TRBV29-1	TRBJ2-3	NA	TGCAGCGCCGCGGATGGGACACTTCCATACACGCAGTATTTT	CSAADGTLPYTQYF
TRBD2	TRBV6-5	TRBJ2-1	once	TGTGCCAGCACCCAGAGGCGGGAGGGCTCGCAGTTCTTC	CASTQRREGSQFF
NA	TRBV9	TRBJ1-1	NA	TGTGCCAGCAGCGTAGTTCAAGGAGGAGAGGCTTTCTTT	CASSVVQGGEAFF
NA	TRBV21-1	TRBJ1-1	NA	TGTGCCAGCCTCGGGGAGGGAAGGGAAGCTTTCTTT	CASLGEGREAFF
NA	TRBV10-3	TRBJ1-3	NA	TGTGCCATCAGTGAGGGAGTGAACTCTGGAAACACCATATATTTT	CAISEGVNSGNTIYF
NA	TRBV19	TRBJ2-6	NA	TGTGCCAGTAGTTGGACATCCTTTTTATCAATAGGGGGGGCCAACGTCCTGACTTTC	CASSWTSFLSIGGANVLTF
NA	TRBV11-2	TRBJ2-6	NA	TGTGCCAGCAGCCCTAATCGGGGAGTCCTGACTTTC	CASSPNRGVLTF
TRBD2	TRBV5-6	TRBJ2-1	NA	TGTGCCAGCAGCATGGATGGGGCGGGAGGCCCCAATGAGCAGTTCTTC	CASSMDGAGGPNEQFF
TRBD2	TRBV4-1	TRBJ2-1	NA	TGCGCCAGCAGCCAAGTAGCGAGCGGGGGGACCTACAATGAGCAGTTCTTC	CASSQVASGGTYNEQFF
NA	TRBV11-2	TRBJ1-1	NA	TGTGCCAGCAGCTTAGATCACGCGGGCGCCTTCCCTGAAGCTTTCTTT	CASSLDHAGAFPEAFF
NA	TRBV6-2/TRBV6-3	TRBJ2-3	few	TGTGCCAGCAGTTACCCCATCGGGAGCACAGATACGCAGTATTTT	CASSYPIGSTDTQYF
TRBD2	TRBV29-1	TRBJ2-1	NA	TGCAGCGTTGAAGCCCGGGAGGCCAAGAACTACAATGAGCAGTTCTTC	CSVEAREAKNYNEQFF
NA	TRBV9	TRBJ2-7	NA	TGTGCCAGCAGCGTAGCCGGGCAGGGCTCCTACGAGCAGTACTTC	CASSVAGQGSYEQYF
TRBD2	TRBV7-3	TRBJ2-5	NA	TGTGCCAGCAGCCGGAGCGGGAGGGAGACCCAGTACTTC	CASSRSGRETQYF
TRBD1	TRBV5-1	TRBJ2-7	NA	TGCGCCAGCAGCTTCGGGGACAGGGGCTACGAGCAGTACTTC	CASSFGDRGYEQYF
TRBD1	TRBV28	TRBJ1-2	NA	TGTGCCAGCAGTTCCCGACAGGGACAAACCTTC	CASSSRQGQTF
NA	TRBV2	TRBJ1-2	NA	TGTGCCAGCACCCGGGGAGGGAGTTACTATGGCTACACCTTC	CASTRGGSYYGYTF
TRBD1	TRBV7-9	TRBJ2-5	NA	TGTGCCAGCAGCCTAGGACAGGGTTATATAGAGACCCAGTACTTC	CASSLGQGYIETQYF
TRBD1	TRBV29-1	TRBJ1-1	NA	TGCAGCGTACCGGGACAGGGCTTGGGCACTGAAGCTTTCTTT	CSVPGQGLGTEAFF
NA	TRBV25-1	TRBJ1-1	NA	TGTGCCAGCAGTGAGCACGGGAAGAACACTGAAGCTTTCTTT	CASSEHGKNTEAFF
NA	TRBV21-1	TRBJ2-2	NA	TGTGCCAGCAGCTTGATTACAGGGGTTTCGACCGGGGAGCTGTTTTTT	CASSLITGVSTGELFF
NA	TRBV10-2	TRBJ2-3	NA	TGCCCCCAGCAGCGGAGGAGGGCCTGGGCAGATACGCAGTATTTT	CPQQRRRAWADTQYF
NA	TRBV10-3	TRBJ2-1	many	TGTGCCATCAGTGAGATAGCCCGGACAGCGGCCTACAATGAGCAGTTCTTC	CAISEIARTAAYNEQFF
TRBD2	TRBV27	TRBJ2-7	NA	TGTGCCAGCATTAGGCTAGCGGGGGGTGAGCAGTACTTC	CASIRLAGGEQYF
NA	TRBV7-6	TRBJ2-3	few	TGTGCCAGCAGCTTAGTGAGTAACACAGATACGCAGTATTTT	CASSLVSNTDTQYF
NA	TRBV5-1	TRBJ2-1	NA	TGCGCCAGCAGCTTCCCAAACAATGAGCAGTTCTTC	CASSFPNNEQFF
TRBD1	TRBV12-5	TRBJ2-3	NA	TGTGCTAGTGGTTGGACAGGGGGCTCGGCGCAGTATTTT	CASGWTGGSAQYF
TRBD2	TRBV11-2	TRBJ2-7	NA	TGTGCCAGCAGCTTAAAGGTACCAGGGACTAGCGGACCTTCGGGCGAGCAGTACTTC	CASSLKVPGTSGPSGEQYF
NA	TRBV3-1/TRBV3-2	TRBJ1-2	NA	TGTGCCAGCAGCCAAGCGGGGGTCGGCTACACCTTC	CASSQAGVGYTF
TRBD2	TRBV19	TRBJ2-7	NA	TGTGCCAGTACCGGACTAGCGGGACACGAGCAGTACTTC	CASTGLAGHEQYF
NA	TRBV19	TRBJ2-2	NA	TGTGCCAGTAGCCCGGGGTTCCCTGAGGGGGAGCTGTTTTTT	CASSPGFPEGELFF
TRBD1	TRBV28	TRBJ2-3	once	TGTGCCAGCAGTACCGGGACAGGAACAGATACGCAGTATTTT	CASSTGTGTDTQYF
NA	TRBV27	TRBJ1-6	NA	TGTGCCAGCAGTCCCACCTATAATTCACCCCTCCACTTT	CASSPTYNSPLHF
NA	TRBV7-2	TRBJ1-5	NA	TGTGCCAGCAGCCCCTGGACCCCAGATCGGGGTCAGCCCCAGCATTTT	CASSPWTPDRGQPQHF
TRBD2	TRBV24-1	TRBJ2-3	NA	TGTGCCACCAGTGACACCCTCCAGCGGGAGGTTAAGTCAGATACGCAGTATTTT	CATSDTLQREVKSDTQYF
TRBD2	TRBV2	TRBJ2-7	NA	TGTGCCAGCAGGGAAGGGACTAGCGGGACGTTAATCTCCTACGAGCAGTACTTC	CASREGTSGTLISYEQYF
TRBD1	TRBV25-1	TRBJ2-7	NA	TGTGCCAGCAAGAGCGACAGGGGGATCTACGAGCAGTACTTC	CASKSDRGIYEQYF
TRBD2	TRBV30	TRBJ2-3	NA	TGTGCCTGGAGTGTCCCTACTAGCGGGAGCACAGATACGCAGTATTTT	CAWSVPTSGSTDTQYF
TRBD2	TRBV5-6	TRBJ2-3	NA	TGTGCCAGCAGCAGCTTAGCGGGACCCACAGATACGCAGTATTTT	CASSSLAGPTDTQYF
NA	TRBV7-9	TRBJ2-7	NA	TGTGCCAGCAGCTTAGCGTTGGACAGTGGCGCCTACGAGCAGTACTTC	CASSLALDSGAYEQYF
TRBD1	TRBV7-2	TRBJ2-3	once	TGTGCCAGCAGCTTAGGGCAGACAGGGACCACAGATACGCAGTATTTT	CASSLGQTGTTDTQYF
NA	TRBV19	TRBJ1-5	NA	TGTGCCAGTAGTATAGGAGCCGGGAAGGGCAATCAGCCCCAGCATTTT	CASSIGAGKGNQPQHF
TRBD1	TRBV30	TRBJ1-1	NA	TGTGCCTGGAGTGGGGACAGGGCGGCCAAAGCTTTCTTT	CAWSGDRAAKAFF
TRBD1	TRBV7-8	TRBJ1-1	NA	TGTGCCAGCAGCACTGTACAGGGGGTGAGTGAAGCTTTCTTT	CASSTVQGVSEAFF
TRBD1	TRBV11-2	TRBJ2-3	NA	TGTGCCAGCAGTCGACAGGGCCTGGCAGATACGCAGTATTTT	CASSRQGLADTQYF
TRBD1	TRBV5-6	TRBJ2-2	NA	TGTGCCAGCAGCCTATGGGACAGGGACACCGGGGAGCTGTTTTTT	CASSLWDRDTGELFF
TRBD2	TRBV5-1	TRBJ2-7	NA	TGCGCCAGCAGCTTGCGGACTAGCGAAACGGAGCAGTACTTC	CASSLRTSETEQYF
TRBD1	TRBV7-2	TRBJ1-1	NA	TGTGCCAGCAACTTTGACAGGGGGACTGAAGCTTTCTTT	CASNFDRGTEAFF
TRBD1	TRBV18	TRBJ1-2	once	TGTGCCAGCCGAGTCGGGACAGGGGATGGCTACACCTTC	CASRVGTGDGYTF
NA	TRBV19	TRBJ1-2	NA	TGTGCCAGTGTCACAGGGAACTATGGCTACACCTTC	CASVTGNYGYTF
TRBD2	TRBV28	TRBJ2-7	NA	TGTGCCAGCAGCGGACTAGCGGGTGCAACCTACGAGCAGTACTTC	CASSGLAGATYEQYF
TRBD2	TRBV24-1	TRBJ2-3	NA	TGTGCCACCAGTGATCCGAGCGGGAGGGCCCCTGGAGATACGCAGTATTTT	CATSDPSGRAPGDTQYF
TRBD1	TRBV24-1	TRBJ1-3	NA	TGTGCCACCAGTGATGCCAGGGGGCCCGGAAACACCATATATTTT	CATSDARGPGNTIYF
TRBD2	TRBV5-4	TRBJ2-2	NA	TGTGCCAGCAGCTTCCCCGGACTAGCGGGAGGTTCCGGGGAGCTGTTTTTT	CASSFPGLAGGSGELFF
TRBD1	TRBV30	TRBJ1-1	NA	TGTGCCTGCCGGATCCCGGGACAGGGTACGGGCACTGAAGCTTTCTTT	CACRIPGQGTGTEAFF